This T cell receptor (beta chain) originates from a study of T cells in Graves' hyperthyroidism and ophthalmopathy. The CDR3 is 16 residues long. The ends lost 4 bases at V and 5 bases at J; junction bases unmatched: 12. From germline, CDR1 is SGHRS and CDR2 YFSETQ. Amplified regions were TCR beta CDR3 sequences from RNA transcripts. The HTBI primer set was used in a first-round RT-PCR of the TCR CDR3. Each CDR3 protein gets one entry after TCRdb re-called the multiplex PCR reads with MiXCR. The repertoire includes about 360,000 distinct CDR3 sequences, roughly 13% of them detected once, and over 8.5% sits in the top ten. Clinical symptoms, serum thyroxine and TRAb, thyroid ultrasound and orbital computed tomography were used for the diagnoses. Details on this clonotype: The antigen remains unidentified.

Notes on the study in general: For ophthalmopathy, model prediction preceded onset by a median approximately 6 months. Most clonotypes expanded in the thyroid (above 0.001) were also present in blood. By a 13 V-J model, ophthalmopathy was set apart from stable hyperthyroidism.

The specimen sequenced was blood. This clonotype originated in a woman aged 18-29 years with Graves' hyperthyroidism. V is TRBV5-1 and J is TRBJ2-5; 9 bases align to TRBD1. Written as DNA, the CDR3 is TGCGCCAGCAGCCCCAGGACAGGGGCGGAGGAGGAGACCCAGTACTTC. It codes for CASSPRTGAEEETQYF.